This TCR beta chain emerged from a study of T cell responses to AZD1222 COVID-19 vaccine. Using immunoSEQ multiplex PCR, the repertoire was profiled, and TCRdb retains in-frame clones only, with some absent. The sample consists of tens of thousands of clones, 70% to 90% of them appearing once. Germline-derived CDR1 and CDR2 are MNHEY and SMNVEV (reference sequence). This CDR3 is 16 amino acids long. The V gene end was trimmed by 3 bases and the J gene end by 6 bases; junction bases not matched to a gene: 6. The TCR originated in an adult in good health. This chain uses TRBV27 with TRBJ2-1, with 12 bases matching TRBD2. The sample consisted of peripheral blood, taken on day 0 of AZD1222 vaccination. The CDR3 nucleotides are TGTGCCAGCAGTTTCTCCGGGACTAGCGGGCCCAATGAGCAGTTCTTC. Its protein is CASSFSGTSGPNEQFF.